This TCR beta chain was found in a study of glioma-infiltrating T cells. Whole-study results and caveats: Only very few CDR3 sequences appeared in both tissue and blood. Gliomas, especially low-grade, showed above-expected tissue-blood divergence; non-neoplastic patients showed below.

The germline V and J ends were trimmed by 5 bases and 2 bases, with 16 bases remaining between them. This CDR3 is 15 amino acids long. Germline loops: CDR1 MNHEY, CDR2 SVGEGT. This clonotype has ten or more counts. Its antigen remains unidentified. Amplification of TCR alpha and beta CDR3 regions from RNA used iRepertoire nested multiplex PCR. TCRdb passed the multiplex PCR reads through MiXCR, listing each CDR3 protein once. This sample has approximately 110,000 distinct CDR3 sequences, with roughly 20% found just once. This TCR derives from a human donor with low-grade glioma or glioblastoma, undergoing nonglioma brain surgery, or in good health (not recorded which). Sequencing was carried out using glioma tissue, nonneoplastic brain tissue, or PBMCs (not recorded which). The chain couples TRBV6-2 or TRBV6-3 to TRBJ2-7; possible D gene TRBD2, 6 bases. CDR3 sequence reads: CASSGRGTGPYEQYF. In DNA form, the CDR3 reads TGTGCCAGCAGTGGTCGGGGGACCGGTCCCTACGAGCAGTACTTC.